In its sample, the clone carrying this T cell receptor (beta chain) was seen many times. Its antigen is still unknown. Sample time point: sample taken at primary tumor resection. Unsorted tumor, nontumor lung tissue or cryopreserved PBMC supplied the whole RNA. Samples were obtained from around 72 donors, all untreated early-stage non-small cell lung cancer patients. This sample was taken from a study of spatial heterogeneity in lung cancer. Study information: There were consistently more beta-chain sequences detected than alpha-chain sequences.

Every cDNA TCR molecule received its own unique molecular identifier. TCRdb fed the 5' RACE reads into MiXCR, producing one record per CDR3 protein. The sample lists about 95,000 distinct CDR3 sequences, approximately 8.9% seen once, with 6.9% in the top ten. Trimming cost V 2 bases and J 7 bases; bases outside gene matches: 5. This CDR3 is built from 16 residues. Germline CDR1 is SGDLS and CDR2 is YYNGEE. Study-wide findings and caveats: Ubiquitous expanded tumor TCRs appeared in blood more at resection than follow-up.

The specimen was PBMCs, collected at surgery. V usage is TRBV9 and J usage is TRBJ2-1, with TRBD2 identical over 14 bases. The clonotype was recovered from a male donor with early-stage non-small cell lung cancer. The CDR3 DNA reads TGTGCCAGCAGCGTTTCCGGGACTAGCGGGAGAAATGAGCAGTTCTTC. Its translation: CASSVSGTSGRNEQFF. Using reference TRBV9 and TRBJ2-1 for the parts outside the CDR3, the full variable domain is DSGVTQTPKHLITATGQRVTLRCSPRSGDLSVYWYQQSLDQGLQFLIQYYNGEERAKGNILERFSAQQFPDLHSELNLSSLELGDSALYFCASSVSGTSGRNEQFFGPGTRLTVL.